Here is one TCR beta chain with its context. Antigen: not known. Looked up from germline, CDR1 is SNHLY and CDR2 is FYNNEI. J lost 9 bases, V lost 6 bases, and 5 bases had no gene match. This CDR3 comprises 12 residues. The data were obtained in a study of identical twins. TCRdb re-called the 5' RACE reads with MiXCR, one entry per CDR3 protein. The sample includes 500,000 to 650,000 distinct CDR3 sequences, about 7.6% of them seen just once. Findings of the study overall: Models predicted less out-of-frame TCR alpha sharing in monozygotic twins than was found.

These records were also assigned to another study, of yellow fever vaccine responses in identical twins.

The clonotype was recovered from a woman aged 18-29 years in good health. The chain uses TRBV2 and TRBJ1-2, with 9 bases identical to TRBD1. Sequencing used PBMCs. The CDR3 DNA sequence: TGTGCCAGCAGGGATGGACAGGGGCGCTACACCTTC. Its translation: CASRDGQGRYTF.